This T cell receptor beta chain appears in the sequencing data of a study of cytomegalovirus exposure and HLA in healthy donors. This clone was observed once. PCR employed 60 Vbeta and 13 Jbeta primers. Only in-frame clones appear in the TCRdb table, and some are missing; sequencing was by immunoSEQ multiplex PCR. Of roughly 140,000 clones listed, about 75% were seen once; the top ten hold 3.5% to 5%. V was pared by 2 bases and J by 15 bases, with 15 bases of the junction left unmatched. This CDR3 spans 16 amino acids. CDR1 and CDR2 from the germline V gene are SGHRS and YFSETQ. The J gene is TRBJ2-1, the V gene TRBV5-1; 12 bases align to TRBD1. Input material: PBMCs. The source is a man aged 18 to 29 in good health and CMV-seronegative. This CDR3 is CASSFTTGQGAVRRFF. CDR3 nucleotides: TGCGCCAGCAGCTTCACTACGGGACAGGGGGCGGTCAGGCGGTTCTTC.